Below, 6 T cell receptor beta chains from the same sample are listed, as sequenced in a study of cytomegalovirus exposure and HLA in healthy donors. Researchers ran the PCR with 60 Vbeta and 13 Jbeta primers. Here immunoSEQ multiplex PCR was the method, and the copy in TCRdb shows in-frame clones only, minus some. The table for this sample gives more than 100,000 clones. Sequenced sample: PBMCs. These receptors were taken from a middle-aged woman in good health and CMV-seronegative.

CDR3 sequence reads: CASRSGQSTDTQYF. As DNA, the CDR3 is TGTGCCAGCAGATCCGGACAGAGCACAGATACGCAGTATTTT. The J gene is TRBJ2-3, the V gene TRBV27; maybe TRBD1 (6 bases). Germline lookup yields CDR1 MNHEY and CDR2 SMNVEV (reference sequence). V lost 6 bases, J lost 0 bases, and 10 bases lay in between. The CDR3 covers 14 residues.

This chain uses TRBV7-9 with TRBJ2-3, with 8 bases that match TRBD1. CDR1 is SEHNR and CDR2 is FQNEAQ in the germline V gene (reference sequence). J lost 2 bases, V lost 3 bases, and 16 bases had no gene match. The CDR3 has 19 amino acids. In DNA form, the CDR3 reads TGTGCCAGCAGCTTCCTCAATTACAGGGACAGGCGCTCCACAGATACGCAGTATTTT. This gives the protein CASSFLNYRDRRSTDTQYF. Full variable domain (outside the CDR3, taken from reference TRBV7-9 and TRBJ2-3): DTGVSQNPRHKITKRGQNVTFRCDPISEHNRLYWYRQTLGQGPEFLTYFQNEAQLEKSRLLSDRFSAERPKGSFSTLEIQRTEQGDSAMYLCASSFLNYRDRRSTDTQYFGPGTRLTVL.

V usage is TRBV5-1 and J usage is TRBJ2-1; tentatively, D is TRBD1 (7 bases). The CDR3 has 16 amino acids. CDR1 and CDR2 (germline): SGHRS, YFSETQ. The germline V and J ends were trimmed by 5 bases and 2 bases, with 17 bases remaining between them. CDR3 in DNA: TGCGCCAGCAGTAGAAGACAGGGAGGACCCTACAATGAGCAGTTCTTC. Residues: CASSRRQGGPYNEQFF.

The chain uses TRBV11-1 and TRBJ2-7; D may be TRBD2 (5 bases). From germline, CDR1 is SGHAT and CDR2 FQDESV (reference sequence). Deletions cut 5 bases from V and 7 bases from J, with 15 bases between. The CDR3 is 13 residues long. DNA for the CDR3: TGTGCCAGCAGCCCCATAGCGAGAGGGGAGCAGTACTTC. It specifies CASSPIARGEQYF.

This rearrangement joins TRBV10-3 to TRBJ2-5; TRBD2 agrees at 11 bases. The J segment lost 0 bases and the V segment lost 5 bases, leaving 5 bases of the junction unmatched. The CDR3 runs to 16 residues. Per germline, CDR1 ENHRY and CDR2 SYGVKD. CDR3 in DNA: TGTGCCATCAGTACCCCGGGACTAGCGGACCAAGAGACCCAGTACTTC. This gives the protein CAISTPGLADQETQYF.

The chain carries TRBV4-3 and TRBJ1-1, with D unclear. Germline-derived CDR1 and CDR2 are LGHNA and YSLEER. There are 14 residues in the CDR3. The V gene lost 6 bases and the J gene lost 3 bases, with 14 bases spanning the gap. Here the CDR3 DNA reads TGCGCCAGCAGGCTAGCAATGAGAGACACTGAAGCTTTCTTT. It specifies CASRLAMRDTEAFF.